The entry below describes one T cell receptor (beta chain). The sample is drawn from a study of T cells after yellow fever vaccination. TCRdb re-called the 5' RACE reads with MiXCR, one entry per CDR3 protein. The sample consists of approximately 300,000 distinct CDR3 sequences, around 7% of them appearing once. Trimming pared 2 bases from V and 8 bases from J, leaving 12 bases between. The germline CDR1 and CDR2 sequences are DFQATT and SNEGSKA (reference sequence). The CDR3 is 12 amino acids. This chain uses TRBV20-1 with TRBJ1-2; tentative D call: TRBD1 (6 bases). This TCR was recovered from a man younger than 30 who received the YFV17D yellow fever vaccine. The specimen comprised PBMCs, sampled around 45 days after the first yellow fever vaccination. The CDR3 sequence: CSARQGHGGYTF. In DNA form, the CDR3 reads TGCAGTGCTAGACAGGGGCATGGAGGCTACACCTTC.